Below, 10 T cell receptor beta chains from the same sample are listed, as sequenced in a study of neurological immune-mediated disorders. Stated time point: longitudinal time-point 1 (baseline). TCRdb re-analysed the 5' RACE reads in MiXCR, keeping a single row per CDR3 protein. The sample records tens of thousands of distinct CDR3 sequences, roughly an eighth being singletons. Sequences were obtained from PBMCs. The source is a female donor with HTLV-1-associated myelopathy (HAM/TSP).

At least ten counts were recorded for this clonotype. J is TRBJ2-3 and V is TRBV12-3 or TRBV12-4; D ambiguous. V was trimmed by 6 bases and J by 4 bases, leaving 17 bases between them. This CDR3 has 15 amino acids. The CDR3 sequence is CASSPLPPPADTQYF. The CDR3 region has the DNA TGTGCCAGCAGCCCGTTACCCCCACCCGCAGATACGCAGTATTTT.

This clonotype was seen repeatedly, ten times or more. The rearrangement uses TRBV7-2 and TRBJ2-1; D gene ambiguous. The CDR3 runs 15 residues. Germline V lookup: CDR1 SGHTA, CDR2 FQGNSA. V lost 4 bases to trimming and J lost 8 bases, with 18 bases between them. The CDR3, as DNA: TGTGCCAGCAGCTCACCGGATCTATTGTTGGATGAGCAGTTCTTC. It encodes CASSSPDLLLDEQFF.

The chain couples TRBV20-1 to TRBJ2-2; TRBD1 agrees at 7 bases. Germline V lookup: CDR1 DFQATT, CDR2 SNEGSKA (reference sequence). This CDR3 comprises 14 residues. Trimming at V came to 2 bases and at J to 5 bases, leaving 5 bases not matched to a gene. CDR3 region: CSARSRQGTGELFF. In DNA, the CDR3 is TGCAGTGCTAGATCCAGACAGGGAACCGGGGAGCTGTTTTTT.

This clonotype is medium-sized within its sample. This chain joins TRBV20-1 and TRBJ1-6; TRBD1 matches 7 bases. Trimming took 1 base from V and 7 from J; bases not matched to a gene: 7. This CDR3 is built from 15 residues. Germline CDR1 is DFQATT and CDR2 is SNEGSKA (reference sequence). CDR3 sequence: CSARAGDRKNSPLHF. The CDR3 nucleotides read TGCAGTGCTAGAGCGGGGGACAGAAAAAATTCACCCCTCCACTTT.

This clonotype was seen a few times. V is TRBV5-1 and J is TRBJ1-1; 8 nucleotides agree with TRBD1. The V and J ends lost 4 bases and 5 bases, in that order; junction bases with no gene match: 13. The V gene's germline CDR1 is SGHRS and CDR2 YFSETQ. The CDR3 runs 16 residues. The CDR3 sequence: CASSPPGQGVLTEAFF. As DNA, the CDR3 is TGCGCCAGCAGCCCACCTGGACAGGGAGTTCTTACTGAAGCTTTCTTT.

This clonotype was counted many times. The V gene is TRBV7-6, the J gene TRBJ2-1; D is unresolved. Germline CDR1 is SGHVS and CDR2 is FNYEAQ. Trimming left V 2 bases short and J 10 bases short, with 9 bases between. The CDR3 spans 12 residues. The CDR3 nucleotides read TGTGCCAGCAGCTTAAGCTCCCAGGAGCAGTTCTTC. This translates into CASSLSSQEQFF.

This clonotype appeared many times. The CDR3 sequence is CSAREYGPIAPLHF. The CDR3 bases are TGCAGTGCTAGAGAGTACGGCCCGATTGCACCCCTCCACTTT. The J gene is TRBJ1-6, the V gene TRBV20-1, with D unresolved. This CDR3 comprises 14 residues. CDR1 is DFQATT, CDR2 SNEGSKA, per germline (reference sequence). The V end was cut by 0 bases, the J end by 11 bases, with 14 bases between.

This clonotype is categorized as medium-sized. J is TRBJ2-3 and V is TRBV4-2, with 14 bases fitting TRBD2. Germline V gene sequence: CDR1 LGHNA, CDR2 YNFKEQ. CDR3 length equals 19 residues. With 0 bases clipped from V and 6 bases from J, the junction kept 11 bases outside the gene matches. The CDR3 bases are TGTGCCAGCAGCCAAGATCGAGCGACTAGCGGGGGGGTCAGGGATACGCAGTATTTT. This gives the protein CASSQDRATSGGVRDTQYF.

This clonotype was counted at least ten times. This sequence joins TRBV20-1 and TRBJ2-2; unclear D gene. The V end was cut by 7 bases, the J end by 1 base, with 4 bases between. This CDR3 spans 11 amino acids. In germline, CDR1 is DFQATT, CDR2 SNEGSKA (reference sequence). The CDR3 region has the DNA TGCAGTGGGCGGAACACCGGGGAGCTGTTTTTT. Translation gives CSGRNTGELFF.

The gene calls are TRBV10-3 and TRBJ2-3, with 9 nucleotides matching TRBD1. Germline-derived CDR1 and CDR2 are ENHRY and SYGVKD. V lost 6 bases and J lost 6; bases outside the gene matches: 10. The CDR3 runs to 15 residues. The CDR3 spells CAIREPTGTGDTQYF. The CDR3 DNA is TGTGCCATCAGGGAACCAACCGGGACAGGGGATACGCAGTATTTT.